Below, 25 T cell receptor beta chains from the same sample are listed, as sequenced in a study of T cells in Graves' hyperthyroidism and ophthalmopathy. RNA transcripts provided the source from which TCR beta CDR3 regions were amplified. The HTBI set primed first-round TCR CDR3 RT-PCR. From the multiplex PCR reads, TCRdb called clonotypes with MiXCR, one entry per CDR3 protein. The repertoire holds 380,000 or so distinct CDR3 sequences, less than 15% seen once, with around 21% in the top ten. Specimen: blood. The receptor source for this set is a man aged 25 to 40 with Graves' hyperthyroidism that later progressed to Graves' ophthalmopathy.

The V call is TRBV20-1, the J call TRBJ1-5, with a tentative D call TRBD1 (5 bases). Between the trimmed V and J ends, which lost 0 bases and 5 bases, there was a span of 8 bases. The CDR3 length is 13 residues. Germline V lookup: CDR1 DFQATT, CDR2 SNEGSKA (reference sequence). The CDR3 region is CSARDRVDQPQHF. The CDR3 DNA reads TGCAGTGCTAGAGACAGGGTGGATCAGCCCCAGCATTTT.

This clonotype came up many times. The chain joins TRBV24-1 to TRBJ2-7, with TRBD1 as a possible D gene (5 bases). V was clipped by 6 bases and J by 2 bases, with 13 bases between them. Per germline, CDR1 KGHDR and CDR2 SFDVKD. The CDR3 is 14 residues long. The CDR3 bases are TGTGCCACCAGTAGACAGAAACGTACCTACGAGCAGTACTTC. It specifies CATSRQKRTYEQYF.

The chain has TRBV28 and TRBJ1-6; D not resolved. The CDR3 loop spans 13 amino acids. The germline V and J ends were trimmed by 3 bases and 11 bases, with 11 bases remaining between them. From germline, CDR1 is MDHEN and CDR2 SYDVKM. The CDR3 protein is CASSLDAGTPLHF. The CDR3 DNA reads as TGTGCCAGCAGTTTGGACGCGGGTACACCCCTCCACTTT. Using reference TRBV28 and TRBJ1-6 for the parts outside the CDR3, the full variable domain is DVKVTQSSRYLVKRTGEKVFLECVQDMDHENMFWYRQDPGLGLRLIYFSYDVKMKEKGDIPEGYSVSREKKERFSLILESASTNQTSMYLCASSLDAGTPLHFGNGTRLTVT.

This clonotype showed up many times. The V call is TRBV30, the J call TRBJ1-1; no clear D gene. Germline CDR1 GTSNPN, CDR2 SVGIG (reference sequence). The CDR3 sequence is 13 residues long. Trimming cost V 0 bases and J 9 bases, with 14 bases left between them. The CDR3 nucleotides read TGTGCCTGGAGTGTACACCCAATCCCGAAAGCTTTCTTT. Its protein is CAWSVHPIPKAFF.

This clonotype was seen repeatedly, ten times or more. CDR3 protein: CASSEAQGVISPLHF. The CDR3 DNA sequence: TGTGCCAGCAGTGAAGCCCAGGGAGTGATTTCACCCCTCCACTTT. This chain connects TRBV2 to TRBJ1-6, with D possibly TRBD1 on 5 matching bases. Germline lookup yields CDR1 SNHLY and CDR2 FYNNEI. The CDR3 is made up of 15 amino acids. V shed 0 bases and J shed 9 bases, with 12 bases lying between them.

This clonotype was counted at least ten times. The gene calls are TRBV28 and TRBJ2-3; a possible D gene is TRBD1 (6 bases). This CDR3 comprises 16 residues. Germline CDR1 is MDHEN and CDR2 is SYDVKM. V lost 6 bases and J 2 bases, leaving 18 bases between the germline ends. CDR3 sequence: CASSPEGGQTTDTQYF. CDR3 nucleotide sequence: TGTGCCAGCAGCCCTGAAGGCGGACAGACCACAGATACGCAGTATTTT.

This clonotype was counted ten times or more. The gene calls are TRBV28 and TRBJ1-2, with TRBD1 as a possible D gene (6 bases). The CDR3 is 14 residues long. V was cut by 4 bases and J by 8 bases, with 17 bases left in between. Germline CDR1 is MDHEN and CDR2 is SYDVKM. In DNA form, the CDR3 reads TGTGCCAGCAGTTCACTGAGCAGGGGTTGGGGCTACACCTTC. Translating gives CASSSLSRGWGYTF.

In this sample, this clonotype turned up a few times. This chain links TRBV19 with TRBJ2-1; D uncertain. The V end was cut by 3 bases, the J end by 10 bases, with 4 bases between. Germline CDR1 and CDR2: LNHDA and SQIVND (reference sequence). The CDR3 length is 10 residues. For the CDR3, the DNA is TGTGCCAGTAGTATGGGGGAGCAGTTCTTC. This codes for CASSMGEQFF.

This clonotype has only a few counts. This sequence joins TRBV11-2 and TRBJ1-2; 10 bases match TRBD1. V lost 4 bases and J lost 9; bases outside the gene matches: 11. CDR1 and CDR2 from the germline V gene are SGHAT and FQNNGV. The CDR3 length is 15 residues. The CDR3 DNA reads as TGTGCCAGCAGCTCCCCCGGGACAGGGGTTGGAAGCTACACCTTC. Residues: CASSSPGTGVGSYTF. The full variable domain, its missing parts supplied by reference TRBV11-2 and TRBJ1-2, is EAGVAQSPRYKIIEKRQSVAFWCNPISGHATLYWYQQILGQGPKLLIQFQNNGVVDDSQLPKDRFSAERLKGVDSTLKIQPAKLEDSAVYLCASSSPGTGVGSYTFGSGTRLTVV.

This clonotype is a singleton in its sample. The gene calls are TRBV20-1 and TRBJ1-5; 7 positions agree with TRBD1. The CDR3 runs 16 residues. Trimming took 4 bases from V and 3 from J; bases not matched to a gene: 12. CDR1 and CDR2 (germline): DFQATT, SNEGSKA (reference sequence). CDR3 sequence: CSATGVTGTDNQPQHF. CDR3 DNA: TGCAGTGCTACAGGGGTGACAGGGACGGACAATCAGCCCCAGCATTTT.

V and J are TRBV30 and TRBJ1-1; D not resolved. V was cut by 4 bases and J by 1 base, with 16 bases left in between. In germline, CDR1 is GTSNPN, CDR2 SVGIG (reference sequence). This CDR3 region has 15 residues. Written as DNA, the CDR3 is TGTGCCTGGACTAGAGGTGAACAGAAGAACACTGAAGCTTTCTTT. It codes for CAWTRGEQKNTEAFF.

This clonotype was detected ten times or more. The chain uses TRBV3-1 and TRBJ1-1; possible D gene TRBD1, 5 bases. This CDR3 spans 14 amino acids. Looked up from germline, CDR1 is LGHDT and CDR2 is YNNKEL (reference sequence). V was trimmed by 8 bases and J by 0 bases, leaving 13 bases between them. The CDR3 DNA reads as TGTGCCAGCGGGGGGACTGTCATGAACACTGAAGCTTTCTTT. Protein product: CASGGTVMNTEAFF.

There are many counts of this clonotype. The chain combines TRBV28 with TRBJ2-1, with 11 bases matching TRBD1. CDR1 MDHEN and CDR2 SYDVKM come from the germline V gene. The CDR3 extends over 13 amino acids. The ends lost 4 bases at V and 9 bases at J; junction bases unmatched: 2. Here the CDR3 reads CASSWTGGSEQFF. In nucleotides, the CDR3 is TGTGCCAGCAGTTGGACAGGGGGCAGTGAGCAGTTCTTC.

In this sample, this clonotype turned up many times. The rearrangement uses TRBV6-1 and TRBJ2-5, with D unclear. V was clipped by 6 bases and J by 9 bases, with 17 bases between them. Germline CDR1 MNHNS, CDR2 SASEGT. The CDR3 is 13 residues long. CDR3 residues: CASSPRPSRPQYF. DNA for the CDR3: TGTGCCAGCAGCCCACGACCGAGCCGGCCCCAGTACTTC.

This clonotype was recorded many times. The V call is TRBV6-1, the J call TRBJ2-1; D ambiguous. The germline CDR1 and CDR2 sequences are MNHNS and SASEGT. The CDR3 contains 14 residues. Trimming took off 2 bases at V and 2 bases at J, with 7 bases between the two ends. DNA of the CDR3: TGTGCCAGCAGTGAACCGTTCGCCTACAATGAGCAGTTCTTC. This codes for CASSEPFAYNEQFF.

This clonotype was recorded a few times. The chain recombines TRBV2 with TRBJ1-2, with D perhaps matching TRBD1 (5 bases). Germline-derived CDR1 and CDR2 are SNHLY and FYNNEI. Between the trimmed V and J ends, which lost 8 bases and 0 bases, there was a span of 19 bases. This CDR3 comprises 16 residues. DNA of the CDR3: TGTGCCAGCTGGGGGGGTGCGGGGAGAGCTAACTATGGCTACACCTTC. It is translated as CASWGGAGRANYGYTF.

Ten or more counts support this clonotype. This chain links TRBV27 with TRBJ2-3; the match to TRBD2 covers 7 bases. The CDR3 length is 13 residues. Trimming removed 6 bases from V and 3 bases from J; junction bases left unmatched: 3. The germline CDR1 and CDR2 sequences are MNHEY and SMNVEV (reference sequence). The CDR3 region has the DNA TGTGCCAGCAGAATGGGGGGGACAGATACGCAGTATTTT. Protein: CASRMGGTDTQYF.

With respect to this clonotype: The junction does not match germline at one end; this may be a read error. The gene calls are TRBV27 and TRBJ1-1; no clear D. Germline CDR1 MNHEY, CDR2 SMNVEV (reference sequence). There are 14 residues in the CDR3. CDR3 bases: TGTACCAGCAGTTTAAGAGGGAAAAACACTGAAGCTTTCTTT. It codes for CTSSLRGKNTEAFF.

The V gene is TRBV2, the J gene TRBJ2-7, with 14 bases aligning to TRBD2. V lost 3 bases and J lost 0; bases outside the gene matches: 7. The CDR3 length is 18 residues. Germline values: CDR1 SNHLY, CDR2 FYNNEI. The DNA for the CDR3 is TGTGCCAGCAGTGACCCGGGACTAGCGGGGGCCCGCTCCTACGAGCAGTACTTC. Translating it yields CASSDPGLAGARSYEQYF.

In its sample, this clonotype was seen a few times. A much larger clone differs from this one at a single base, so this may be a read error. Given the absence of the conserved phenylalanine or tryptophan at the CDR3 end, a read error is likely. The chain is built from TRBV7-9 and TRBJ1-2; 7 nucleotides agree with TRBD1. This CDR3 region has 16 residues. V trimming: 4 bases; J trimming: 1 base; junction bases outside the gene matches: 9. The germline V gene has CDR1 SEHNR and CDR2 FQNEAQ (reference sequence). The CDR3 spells CASSSTGQVVNYGYTL. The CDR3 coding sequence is TGTGCCAGCAGCTCAACCGGACAGGTCGTTAACTATGGCTACACCCTC.

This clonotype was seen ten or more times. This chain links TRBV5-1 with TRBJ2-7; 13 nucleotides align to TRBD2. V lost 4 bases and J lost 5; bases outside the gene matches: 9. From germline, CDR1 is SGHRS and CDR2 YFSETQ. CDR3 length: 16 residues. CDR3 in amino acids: CASSETTSGGAHEQYF. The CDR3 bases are TGCGCCAGCAGCGAGACAACTAGCGGGGGGGCCCACGAGCAGTACTTC.

CDR3 bases: TGTGCCAGCAGCTCACAGGCTTCCGAGCAGTACTTC. Amino acid sequence: CASSSQASEQYF. The chain carries TRBV5-5 and TRBJ2-7, with D maybe TRBD1 (5 bases). The CDR3 totals 12 residues. With 3 bases removed from V and 6 bases from J, the gap between germline ends came to 10 bases. Germline V gene data show CDR1 as SGHKS and CDR2 as YYEKEE (reference sequence).

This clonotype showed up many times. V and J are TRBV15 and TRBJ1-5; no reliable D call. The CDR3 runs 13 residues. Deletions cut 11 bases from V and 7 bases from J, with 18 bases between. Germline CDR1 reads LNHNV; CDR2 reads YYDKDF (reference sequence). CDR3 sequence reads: CAARGEVGQPQHF. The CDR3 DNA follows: TGTGCCGCCCGCGGGGAGGTCGGGCAGCCCCAGCATTTT. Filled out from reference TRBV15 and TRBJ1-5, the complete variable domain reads DAMVIQNPRYQVTQFGKPVTLSCSQTLNHNVMYWYQQKSSQAPKLLFHYYDKDFNNEADTPDNFQSRRPNTSFCFLDIRSPGLGDTAMYLCAARGEVGQPQHFGDGTRLSIL.

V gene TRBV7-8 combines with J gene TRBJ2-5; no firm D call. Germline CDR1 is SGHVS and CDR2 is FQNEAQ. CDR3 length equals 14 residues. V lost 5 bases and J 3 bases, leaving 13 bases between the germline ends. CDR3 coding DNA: TGTGCCAGCAGCCTTTTTCCCTCCGAAGAGACCCAGTACTTC. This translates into CASSLFPSEETQYF.

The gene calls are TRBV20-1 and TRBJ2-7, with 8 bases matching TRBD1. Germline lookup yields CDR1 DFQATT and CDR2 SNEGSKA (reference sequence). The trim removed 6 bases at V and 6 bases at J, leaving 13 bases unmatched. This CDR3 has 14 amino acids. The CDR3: CSAFTGAGGREQYF. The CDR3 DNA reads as TGCAGTGCCTTTACCGGGGCAGGGGGCCGCGAGCAGTACTTC.